This TCR beta chain was identified in a study of vaccination and CD4 T cells after COVID-19. On the study more broadly: The stimulating agents, overlapping spike peptides, came from SARS-CoV-2, HCoV-NL63, HCoV-OC43 and HCoV-229E.

Sample time point: late sampling 161 to 241 days after vaccination in a few convalescent patients. This sample's treatment: approximately 9-day PBMC culture with coronavirus spike peptide pools or control peptides (ViraFEST assay). Sequencing of DNA taken from cultured CD4+ T cells relied on the Oncomine TCR Beta short-read assay. Each CDR3 protein gets one entry after TCRdb re-called the PCR reads with MiXCR. The data show around 16,000 distinct CDR3 sequences, with approximately 54% seen just once and approximately 15% held by the top ten. Trimming removed 5 bases at V and 3 bases at J, with 8 bases between. In germline, CDR1 is MNHNS, CDR2 SASEGT. CDR3 size: 13 residues. This clonotype was recorded a few times. Its specificity is not known.

The chain links TRBV6-1 to TRBJ1-5, with D uncertain. This clonotype was sampled from a human donor who had recovered from COVID-19. Sequenced here: CD4+ T cells from blood, cultured in vitro, sampled about 7 months after SARS-CoV-2 vaccination. The CDR3 DNA reads TGTGCCAGCAGTCTAACGATCAATCAGCCCCAGCATTTT. This gives the protein CASSLTINQPQHF.